Presented here are 27 T cell receptor beta chains from one specimen sequenced in a study of CD8+CD57+ T cells in acquired aplastic anemia. Genomic DNA templated the TCR beta VDJ and CDR3 profiling. TCRdb called the reads again in MiXCR, with one record for every CDR3 protein. The repertoire includes about 270,000 distinct CDR3 sequences, approximately 56% of them detected once, and 6.5% to 10% sits in the top ten. Sequencing input: sorted CD4+, CD8+, or CD8+CD57+ T cells (not recorded which) from PBMCs. The receptor set was obtained from a human donor with severe aplastic anemia or a healthy control (not recorded which).

The count of this clonotype is one. CDR3 loop: CASSSRLAGGEETQYF. The CDR3 DNA follows: TGTGCCAGCAGTTCCCGACTAGCGGGAGGGGAAGAGACCCAGTACTTC. The J gene is TRBJ2-5, the V gene TRBV12-3 or TRBV12-4, with 14 bases that match TRBD2. CDR3 size: 16 residues. Unmatched junction bases numbered 4, after V lost 4 bases and J lost 3 bases.

At least ten counts were recorded for this clonotype. CDR3 nucleotides: TGTGCCAGCAGCCGCAGGACAGGGACCTATAATTCACCCCTCCACTTT. Amino acids: CASSRRTGTYNSPLHF. This rearrangement joins TRBV6-5 to TRBJ1-6, with 8 bases aligning to TRBD1. The CDR3 has 16 residues. CDR1 MNHEY and CDR2 SVGAGI come from the germline V gene. Germline trimming cut 6 bases from V and 2 bases from J; bases unmatched to any gene: 6.

The chain has TRBV5-6 and TRBJ1-2; D unresolved. Germline CDR1 SGHDT, CDR2 YYEEEE. The CDR3 length is 15 residues. Deletions cut 6 bases from V and 4 bases from J, with 19 bases between. The CDR3 loop reads CASTLAAQPAYGYTF. In nucleotides, the CDR3 is TGTGCCAGCACTCTAGCAGCTCAACCCGCCTATGGCTACACCTTC.

The chain is built from TRBV2 and TRBJ1-6; D is perhaps TRBD1 (6 bases). The germline V and J ends were trimmed by 6 bases and 6 bases, with 15 bases remaining between them. This CDR3 is 15 amino acids long. Germline V gives CDR1 SNHLY, CDR2 FYNNEI. The DNA for the CDR3 is TGTGCCAGCAGGCCGGAGGGGGTCGGTAATTCACCCCTCCACTTT. Translating gives CASRPEGVGNSPLHF.

The J gene is TRBJ1-6, the V gene TRBV12-3 or TRBV12-4; TRBD1 might be the D (6 bases). V was clipped by 3 bases and J by 7 bases, with 13 bases between them. The CDR3 is 15 residues long. The CDR3 nucleotides read TGTGCCAGCAGTTTCGTACAGGGACCGAATTCACCCCTCCACTTT. It specifies CASSFVQGPNSPLHF.

This clonotype has a handful of counts. The chain links TRBV6-6 to TRBJ2-7, with D perhaps TRBD2 (6 bases). V gave up 6 bases and J gave up 0 bases, with 21 bases separating them. From germline, CDR1 is MNHNY and CDR2 SVGAGI (reference sequence). The CDR3 extends over 17 amino acids. The CDR3 nucleotides are TGTGCCAGCAGACGGACCCCTGGGGGGACCAGCTCCTACGAGCAGTACTTC. This sequence encodes CASRRTPGGTSSYEQYF.

V usage is TRBV29-1 and J usage is TRBJ1-1; D perhaps matches TRBD1 (6 bases). V was cut by 5 bases and J by 4 bases, with 17 bases left in between. The CDR3 is 14 amino acids. Germline V lookup: CDR1 SQVTM, CDR2 ANQGSEA. CDR3 sequence: CSVTRGGSGTEAFF. The CDR3 nucleotides are TGCAGCGTTACGAGGGGGGGGAGCGGCACTGAAGCTTTCTTT.

This clonotype came up a few times. The chain uses TRBV7-6 and TRBJ2-7; D call uncertain. Per germline, CDR1 SGHVS and CDR2 FNYEAQ. Trimming stripped 3 bases from V and 3 bases from J, with 6 bases between. The CDR3 is made up of 12 amino acids. The CDR3 coding sequence is TGTGCCAGCAGCTTGCAGAACTACGAGCAGTACTTC. Translation: CASSLQNYEQYF.

A single count supports this clonotype. The CDR3 sequence is CASSADGLSQETQYF. In nucleotides, the CDR3 is TGCGCCAGCAGCGCCGATGGGCTTTCCCAAGAGACCCAGTACTTC. The genes are TRBV5-1 and TRBJ2-5, with D hard to call. This CDR3 is 15 amino acids long. CDR1 and CDR2 (germline): SGHRS, YFSETQ. V shed 4 bases and J shed 1 base, with 14 bases lying between them. Together with reference TRBV5-1 and TRBJ2-5, the CDR3 gives the full variable domain: KAGVTQTPRYLIKTRGQQVTLSCSPISGHRSVSWYQQTPGQGLQFLFEYFSETQRNKGNFPGRFSGRQFSNSRSEMNVSTLELGDSALYLCASSADGLSQETQYFGPGTRLLVL.

This chain links TRBV15 with TRBJ1-1; D ambiguous. This CDR3 region has 15 residues. The V gene lost 5 bases and the J gene lost 1 base, with 14 bases spanning the gap. Germline V gene data show CDR1 as LNHNV and CDR2 as YYDKDF (reference sequence). CDR3 sequence (DNA): TGTGCCACCAGCGCGGGATCGGCGGGGAACACTGAAGCTTTCTTT. Amino acid sequence: CATSAGSAGNTEAFF.

Of note for this clonotype: An end of the junction does not agree with germline; a read error may underlie this. The chain has TRBV15 and TRBJ2-7; no definite D call. Germline lookup yields CDR1 LNHNV and CDR2 YYDKDF (reference sequence). The CDR3 is made up of 13 amino acids. The DNA for the CDR3 is TGTGCCACCAGCAGAGGTCTCTCCTACGAGCAGTGCTTC. Protein sequence: CATSRGLSYEQCF.

This clonotype was recorded many times. V and J are TRBV6-5 and TRBJ2-5; 7 bases match TRBD1. This CDR3 comprises 13 residues. The V gene's germline CDR1 is MNHEY and CDR2 SVGAGI. V shed 7 bases, J shed 5 bases, and the junction held 7 bases outside the gene matches. This CDR3 reads CASTPTGVETQYF. As DNA, the CDR3 is TGTGCCAGCACCCCAACAGGGGTGGAGACCCAGTACTTC.

The chain employs TRBV19 and TRBJ2-7, with TRBD2 matching over 9 bases. Germline trimming cut 1 base from V and 4 bases from J; bases unmatched to any gene: 5. Per the germline V gene, CDR1 is LNHDA and CDR2 is SQIVND (reference sequence). This CDR3 is 15 amino acids long. The CDR3 is CASSIASGIRYEQYF. CDR3 DNA sequence: TGTGCCAGTAGTATAGCTAGCGGGATACGGTACGAGCAGTACTTC. Drawing the rest from reference TRBV19 and TRBJ2-7, the complete variable domain is DGGITQSPKYLFRKEGQNVTLSCEQNLNHDAMYWYRQDPGQGLRLIYYSQIVNDFQKGDIAEGYSVSREKKESFPLTVTSAQKNPTAFYLCASSIASGIRYEQYFGPGTRLTVT.

This clonotype came up a few times. This may be a read error, as it is one base from a much larger clone. It is likely a read error, because the conserved phenylalanine at the end of the CDR3 is missing. The V call is TRBV20-1, the J call TRBJ2-4; D not certain. CDR1 and CDR2 (germline): DFQATT, SNEGSKA (reference sequence). This CDR3 is 14 amino acids long. V was shortened by 6 bases and J by 9 bases, with 21 bases between the two germline ends. The CDR3 reads CSAPDPMGKVIQYL. In DNA form, the CDR3 reads TGCAGTGCCCCGGACCCCATGGGAAAGGTCATTCAGTACCTC.

Only a few counts were recorded for this clonotype. The chain recombines TRBV7-2 with TRBJ2-7; D remains ambiguous. The germline CDR1 and CDR2 sequences are SGHTA and FQGNSA. Trimming removed 4 bases from V and 6 bases from J, with 10 bases in between. The CDR3 is 12 residues long. CDR3 nucleotides: TGTGCCAGCAGCTCGAGCTTGTTCGAGCAGTACTTC. Translation gives CASSSSLFEQYF.

The gene calls are TRBV24-1 and TRBJ2-1, with a possible D match to TRBD2 (6 bases). The CDR3 length is 16 residues. Trimming left V 2 bases short and J 8 bases short, with 18 bases between. CDR1 and CDR2 from the germline V gene are KGHDR and SFDVKD. In DNA, the CDR3 is TGTGCCACCAGTGATTCTCACGCGGGAAGGCTTGATGAGCAGTTCTTC. Translation gives CATSDSHAGRLDEQFF.

This clonotype was found many times. The chain recombines TRBV15 with TRBJ2-4; 8 bases agree with TRBD2. The germline V gene has CDR1 LNHNV and CDR2 YYDKDF (reference sequence). Germline trimming cut 8 bases from V and 6 bases from J; bases unmatched to any gene: 15. The CDR3 covers 16 residues. This CDR3 reads CATGRRGGPESNIQYF. The CDR3 DNA is TGTGCCACCGGTCGACGGGGGGGGCCGGAATCAAACATTCAGTACTTC.

The chain combines TRBV2 with TRBJ2-3; 8 bases fit TRBD1. The CDR3 consists of 14 residues. The V gene's germline CDR1 is SNHLY and CDR2 FYNNEI. V lost 8 bases to trimming and J lost 0 bases; unmatched junction nucleotides: 4. This chain's CDR3 is CASARQGSTDTQYF. CDR3 nucleotide sequence: TGTGCCAGCGCTCGACAGGGGAGCACAGATACGCAGTATTTT. Supplemented by reference TRBV2 and TRBJ2-3, the full variable domain reads EPEVTQTPSHQVTQMGQEVILRCVPISNHLYFYWYRQILGQKVEFLVSFYNNEISEKSEIFDDQFSVERPDGSNFTLKIRSTKLEDSAMYFCASARQGSTDTQYFGPGTRLTVL.

The table lists this clonotype with many counts. The chain combines TRBV15 with TRBJ1-1; D is possibly TRBD1 (5 bases). The CDR3 loop spans 17 amino acids. The V gene's germline CDR1 is LNHNV and CDR2 YYDKDF (reference sequence). The V end was cut by 1 base, the J end by 1 base, with 16 bases between. The CDR3: CATSRGDQGGRNTEAFF. In DNA, the CDR3 is TGTGCCACCAGCAGAGGGGACCAGGGAGGGCGGAACACTGAAGCTTTCTTT. Full variable domain (rest looked up from reference TRBV15 and TRBJ1-1): DAMVIQNPRYQVTQFGKPVTLSCSQTLNHNVMYWYQQKSSQAPKLLFHYYDKDFNNEADTPDNFQSRRPNTSFCFLDIRSPGLGDTAMYLCATSRGDQGGRNTEAFFGQGTRLTVV.

V gene TRBV13 combines with J gene TRBJ2-2; the D call may be TRBD1 or TRBD2 (5 bases each). V was trimmed by 5 bases and J by 5 bases, leaving 12 bases between them. CDR3 length: 14 amino acids. Germline V lookup: CDR1 PRHDT, CDR2 FYEKMQ (reference sequence). CDR3 protein: CASSPRGGTGELFF. The DNA of the CDR3 is TGTGCCAGCAGCCCCCGGGGCGGAACCGGGGAGCTGTTTTTT.

The V call is TRBV29-1, the J call TRBJ2-7; D is uncertain. Trimming stripped 4 bases from V and 0 bases from J, with 7 bases between. Germline V lookup: CDR1 SQVTM, CDR2 ANQGSEA. This CDR3 is built from 12 residues. CDR3 DNA: TGCAGCGTTGGTAAGGTCTCCTACGAGCAGTACTTC. Its translation: CSVGKVSYEQYF.

In its sample, this clonotype was seen many times. The chain employs TRBV7-6 and TRBJ1-1; no definite D call. CDR3 length equals 14 residues. With 1 base removed from V and 5 bases from J, the gap between germline ends came to 11 bases. Germline V gene sequence: CDR1 SGHVS, CDR2 FNYEAQ. The CDR3: CASSLDRSGTEAFF. The CDR3 DNA follows: TGTGCCAGCAGCTTAGATCGGTCGGGAACTGAAGCTTTCTTT.

The CDR3 DNA reads as TGCGCCAGCAGCTTGGGGAAGGAATACAATGAGCAGTTCTTC. Translating it yields CASSLGKEYNEQFF. The chain joins TRBV5-1 to TRBJ2-1; D unclear. The ends were cut back, 0 bases at V and 4 bases at J, with 8 bases in the middle. CDR1 is SGHRS and CDR2 is YFSETQ in the germline V gene. CDR3 length equals 14 residues.

The J gene is TRBJ2-7, the V gene TRBV25-1; TRBD2 aligns across 12 bases. There are 18 residues in the CDR3. CDR1 is MGHDK and CDR2 is SYGVNS in the germline V gene. The ends lost 4 bases at V and 4 bases at J; junction bases unmatched: 14. The CDR3 spells CASSAPAPTSGGTYEQYF. CDR3 bases: TGTGCCAGCAGTGCACCCGCCCCCACTAGCGGGGGGACTTACGAGCAGTACTTC.

The V gene is TRBV20-1, the J gene TRBJ1-2; possible D gene TRBD1, 6 bases. CDR3 size: 15 residues. Trimming left V 3 bases short and J 6 bases short, with 20 bases between. CDR1 DFQATT and CDR2 SNEGSKA come from the germline V gene (reference sequence). CDR3 sequence reads: CSASESGGRDHGYTF. In DNA, the CDR3 is TGCAGTGCTAGTGAGAGCGGGGGCAGGGACCATGGCTACACCTTC.

This clonotype has a handful of counts. The V call is TRBV5-4, the J call TRBJ2-7; TRBD2 matches 8 bases. Trimming cost V 0 bases and J 2 bases; bases outside gene matches: 1. The length of the CDR3 is 14 residues. Germline-derived CDR1 and CDR2 are SGHNT and YYREEE (reference sequence). This CDR3 is CASSLERGPYEQYF. The CDR3 bases are TGTGCCAGCAGCTTGGAGCGGGGGCCCTACGAGCAGTACTTC.

This clonotype was recorded once. The junction differs from germline at one of its ends, possibly a read error. The V call is TRBV7-8, the J call TRBJ1-1; D is unclear. The CDR3 contains 13 residues. The germline V gene encodes CDR1 SGHVS and CDR2 FQNEAQ. The CDR3 loop reads CASSLDGRTEAFF. The CDR3 DNA reads TGTGCCAGCAGTTTAGATGGAAGGACTGAAGCTTTCTTT.